The next 18 T cell receptor beta chains were all read from a single sample in a study of cytomegalovirus exposure and HLA in healthy donors. The table came from immunoSEQ multiplex PCR; TCRdb's copy has only in-frame clones and leaves some out. The data hold roughly 56,000 clones, with 80% to 90% observed a single time. The sequenced sample was PBMCs. These receptors all come from a woman between 18 and 29 years old in good health and CMV-seronegative.

This chain links TRBV25-1 with TRBJ2-1, with D perhaps matching TRBD1 (6 bases). Trimming removed 8 bases at V and 8 bases at J, with 10 bases between. There are 11 residues in the CDR3. Germline CDR1 and CDR2: MGHDK and SYGVNS. DNA of the CDR3: TGTGCCAGCGGCAGGGGTCATGAGCAGTTCTTC. Its protein product is CASGRGHEQFF.

The chain carries TRBV18 and TRBJ2-7; TRBD1 aligns across 9 bases. The germline V gene encodes CDR1 KGHSH and CDR2 LQKENI. Trimming removed 3 bases from V and 5 bases from J; junction bases left unmatched: 2. The length of the CDR3 is 13 residues. DNA for the CDR3: TGTGCCAGCTCACCGGGACAGGGAAACGAGCAGTACTTC. It is translated as CASSPGQGNEQYF. Supplemented by reference TRBV18 and TRBJ2-7, the full variable domain reads NAGVMQNPRHLVRRRGQEARLRCSPMKGHSHVYWYRQLPEEGLKFMVYLQKENIIDESGMPKERFSAEFPKEGPSILRIQQVVRGDSAAYFCASSPGQGNEQYFGPGTRLTVT.

The chain is built from TRBV13 and TRBJ2-1; 7 bases line up with TRBD2. Trimming removed 5 bases from V and 6 bases from J; junction bases left unmatched: 10. Germline V CDR1 and CDR2: PRHDT, FYEKMQ (reference sequence). The CDR3 totals 15 residues. CDR3 residues: CASSLPGLSGNEQFF. The DNA of the CDR3 is TGTGCCAGCAGCCTACCGGGACTATCGGGCAATGAGCAGTTCTTC.

This clone was counted only a few times. The CDR3 region is CASSAHSGEKLFF. CDR3 sequence (DNA): TGTGCCAGCAGTGCGCACAGCGGTGAAAAACTGTTTTTT. The rearrangement joins TRBV28 to TRBJ1-4; D is ambiguous. Germline V lookup: CDR1 MDHEN, CDR2 SYDVKM. This CDR3 has 13 residues. Trimming removed 5 bases from V and 7 bases from J, with 11 bases in between.

The V and J genes are TRBV19 and TRBJ1-1, with D perhaps matching TRBD1 (6 bases). Trimming took 6 bases from V and 1 from J, leaving 12 bases between them. This CDR3 comprises 14 residues. CDR1 and CDR2 (germline): LNHDA, SQIVND (reference sequence). CDR3 protein: CASRTGGWNTEAFF. The DNA of the CDR3 is TGTGCCAGTAGGACAGGCGGTTGGAACACTGAAGCTTTCTTT.

V usage is TRBV6-4 and J usage is TRBJ1-2; the match to TRBD1 covers 9 bases. The germline CDR1 and CDR2 sequences are MRHNA and SNTAGT. V was pared by 4 bases and J by 1 base, with 4 bases of the junction left unmatched. CDR3 length equals 15 residues. This chain's CDR3 is CASSAGTGNNYGYTF. As DNA, the CDR3 is TGTGCCAGCAGTGCTGGGACAGGGAATAACTATGGCTACACCTTC.

The gene calls are TRBV7-2 and TRBJ2-1; TRBD2 is a possible D gene (6 bases). The CDR3 is made up of 15 amino acids. The V and J ends lost 3 bases and 5 bases respectively, with 14 bases between them. From germline, CDR1 is SGHTA and CDR2 FQGNSA. For the CDR3, the DNA is TGTGCCAGCAGCTTGACACTTGGAGGGCACAATGAGCAGTTCTTC. Its translation is CASSLTLGGHNEQFF.

In this sample, this clone turned up once. This rearrangement joins TRBV13 to TRBJ2-7; D gene ambiguous. The CDR3 is 13 residues long. The V end lost 0 bases, the J end lost 5 bases, and 8 bases lay between the germline ends. Germline-derived CDR1 and CDR2 are PRHDT and FYEKMQ (reference sequence). CDR3 coding DNA: TGTGCCAGCAGCTTAGGGGCCCCCGACGAGCAGTACTTC. The encoded protein is CASSLGAPDEQYF. Based on the CDR3 plus reference TRBV13 and TRBJ2-7, the full variable domain is AAGVIQSPRHLIKEKRETATLKCYPIPRHDTVYWYQQGPGQDPQFLISFYEKMQSDKGSIPDRFSAQQFSDYHSELNMSSLELGDSALYFCASSLGAPDEQYFGPGTRLTVT.

For the CDR3, the DNA is TGCGCCAGCAGCTTGGGCAGCACCGGGGAGCTGTTTTTT. It is translated as CASSLGSTGELFF. The chain links TRBV5-1 to TRBJ2-2; unclear D gene. Deletions cut 0 bases from V and 4 bases from J, with 4 bases between. The CDR3 loop spans 13 amino acids. Germline CDR1 and CDR2: SGHRS and YFSETQ.

V gene TRBV19 combines with J gene TRBJ1-1, with D perhaps TRBD1 (5 bases). The CDR3 runs 14 residues. Germline V gene lookup returns CDR1 LNHDA and CDR2 SQIVND (reference sequence). The V gene lost 3 bases and the J gene lost 1 base, with 9 bases spanning the gap. The DNA for the CDR3 is TGTGCCAGTAGTATTATTACAGGGAACACTGAAGCTTTCTTT. As protein: CASSIITGNTEAFF. Variable domain in full (rest from reference TRBV19 and TRBJ1-1): DGGITQSPKYLFRKEGQNVTLSCEQNLNHDAMYWYRQDPGQGLRLIYYSQIVNDFQKGDIAEGYSVSREKKESFPLTVTSAQKNPTAFYLCASSIITGNTEAFFGQGTRLTVV.

In nucleotides, the CDR3 is TGTGCCAGCACCCCCGTTGGGACAGGGAACTATGGCTACACCTTC. This gives the protein CASTPVGTGNYGYTF. The chain carries TRBV6-1 and TRBJ1-2; 9 bases are shared with TRBD1. The germline gives CDR1 MNHNS, CDR2 SASEGT. The junction had 8 bases not matched to a gene; V was cut back by 7 bases and J by 2 bases. This CDR3 comprises 15 residues.

As DNA, the CDR3 is TGTGCCAGCAGCTTGCAAGGGGCTTTTGGCTACACCTTC. It specifies CASSLQGAFGYTF. This rearrangement joins TRBV5-6 to TRBJ1-2, with D perhaps matching TRBD1 (5 bases). Germline CDR1 SGHDT, CDR2 YYEEEE. The V and J ends lost 1 base and 7 bases respectively, with 11 bases between them. The CDR3 loop spans 13 amino acids.

This chain links TRBV6-6 with TRBJ2-1, with D perhaps matching TRBD2 (5 bases). Trimming took off 6 bases at V and 6 bases at J, with 9 bases between the two ends. Germline CDR1 reads MNHNY; CDR2 reads SVGAGI (reference sequence). The CDR3 spans 12 residues. CDR3 sequence (DNA): TGTGCCAGCAGCTGGGCGGGCAATGAGCAGTTCTTC. Protein: CASSWAGNEQFF.

This rearrangement joins TRBV30 to TRBJ2-5; tentatively, D is TRBD2 (6 bases). Germline V CDR1 and CDR2: GTSNPN, SVGIG (reference sequence). V lost 5 bases to trimming and J lost 5 bases, with 15 bases between them. This CDR3 has 13 amino acids. The CDR3 DNA sequence: TGTGCCTGGGCCGGCGGGGTAGGGGAGACCCAGTACTTC. This encodes CAWAGGVGETQYF. Using reference TRBV30 and TRBJ2-5 for the parts outside the CDR3, the full variable domain is SQTIHQWPATLVQPVGSPLSLECTVEGTSNPNLYWYRQAAGRGLQLLFYSVGIGQISSEVPQNLSASRPQDRQFILSSKKLLLSDSGFYLCAWAGGVGETQYFGPGTRLLVL.

The genes are TRBV2 and TRBJ1-1, with a weak D call TRBD1 (5 bases). Germline V gene data show CDR1 as SNHLY and CDR2 as FYNNEI. The CDR3 sequence is 14 residues long. Between the trimmed V and J ends, which lost 7 bases and 1 base, there was a span of 13 bases. The CDR3 DNA reads as TGTGCCAGCACCCCAGAGCAGGGGAACACTGAAGCTTTCTTT. It encodes CASTPEQGNTEAFF.

The chain is built from TRBV9 and TRBJ1-5, with unresolved D. The CDR3 runs to 15 residues. Germline V gene lookup returns CDR1 SGDLS and CDR2 YYNGEE. Between the trimmed V and J ends, which lost 3 bases and 0 bases, there was a span of 10 bases. The CDR3 loop is CASSATSYSNQPQHF. Here the CDR3 DNA reads TGTGCCAGCAGCGCGACATCTTATAGCAATCAGCCCCAGCATTTT.

The chain combines TRBV27 with TRBJ2-1; 8 positions agree with TRBD1. V lost 5 bases, J lost 2 bases, and 5 bases stayed unmatched. Germline V lookup: CDR1 MNHEY, CDR2 SMNVEV (reference sequence). This CDR3 region has 15 residues. CDR3 in DNA: TGTGCCAGCAGTCCCGACAGGGGTGCCTACAATGAGCAGTTCTTC. It yields the protein CASSPDRGAYNEQFF.

This rearrangement joins TRBV19 to TRBJ2-2, with TRBD1 matching over 10 bases. The CDR3 has 15 residues. V gave up 6 bases and J gave up 3 bases; unmatched junction bases: 4. CDR1 and CDR2 (germline): LNHDA, SQIVND (reference sequence). The CDR3: CASRRTGGDTGELFF. The DNA of the CDR3 is TGTGCCAGTAGGAGGACAGGGGGGGACACCGGGGAGCTGTTTTTT.